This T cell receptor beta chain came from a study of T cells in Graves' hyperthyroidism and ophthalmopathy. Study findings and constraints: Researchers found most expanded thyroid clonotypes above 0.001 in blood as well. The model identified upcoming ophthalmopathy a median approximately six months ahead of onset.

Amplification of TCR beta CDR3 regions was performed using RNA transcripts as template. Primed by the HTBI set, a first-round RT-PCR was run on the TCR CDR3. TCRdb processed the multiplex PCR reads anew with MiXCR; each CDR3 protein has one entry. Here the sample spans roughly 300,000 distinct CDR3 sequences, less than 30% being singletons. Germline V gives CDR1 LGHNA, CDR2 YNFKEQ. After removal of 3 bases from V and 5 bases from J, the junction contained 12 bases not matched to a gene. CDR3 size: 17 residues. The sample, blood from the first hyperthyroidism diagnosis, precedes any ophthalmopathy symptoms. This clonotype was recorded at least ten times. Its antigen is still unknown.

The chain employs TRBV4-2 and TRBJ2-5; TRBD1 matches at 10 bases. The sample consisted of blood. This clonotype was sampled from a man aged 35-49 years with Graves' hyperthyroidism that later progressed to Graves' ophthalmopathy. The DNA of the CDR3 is TGTGCCAGCAGCCAGGAAGCCGGGACAGGGGTACGGGAGACCCAGTACTTC. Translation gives CASSQEAGTGVRETQYF.